Presented here are 15 T cell receptor beta chains from one specimen sequenced in a study of cytomegalovirus exposure and HLA in healthy donors. The primer mix had 60 Vbeta and 13 Jbeta primers. Produced via immunoSEQ multiplex PCR; TCRdb's table is partial and in-frame only. This table holds 150,000 to 200,000 clones, over 75% found once. Sequencing was performed on PBMCs. These receptors were obtained from a woman in her twenties or thirties in good health and CMV-seronegative.

This clone was counted between two and nine times. This chain uses TRBV19 with TRBJ1-2; the D is unclear. CDR1 LNHDA and CDR2 SQIVND come from the germline V gene (reference sequence). The CDR3 length is 13 residues. With 3 bases removed from V and 0 bases from J, the gap between germline ends came to 5 bases. CDR3 sequence: CASSIRSNYGYTF. CDR3 coding DNA: TGTGCCAGTAGTATCAGGTCTAACTATGGCTACACCTTC. Together with reference TRBV19 and TRBJ1-2, the CDR3 gives the full variable domain: DGGITQSPKYLFRKEGQNVTLSCEQNLNHDAMYWYRQDPGQGLRLIYYSQIVNDFQKGDIAEGYSVSREKKESFPLTVTSAQKNPTAFYLCASSIRSNYGYTFGSGTRLTVV.

The rearrangement uses TRBV7-2 and TRBJ2-1; 8 bases line up with TRBD2. This CDR3 is built from 13 residues. Germline-derived CDR1 and CDR2 are SGHTA and FQGNSA. V lost 5 bases and J lost 16; bases outside the gene matches: 13. The chain's CDR3 is CASSREGSGTLFF. In DNA form, the CDR3 reads TGTGCCAGCAGCCGGGAGGGTTCCGGGACACTCTTCTTC.

The rearrangement uses TRBV6-5 and TRBJ1-4, with D unresolved. The CDR3 consists of 13 residues. Trimming cost V 4 bases and J 2 bases, with 5 bases left between them. CDR1 MNHEY and CDR2 SVGAGI come from the germline V gene. DNA of the CDR3: TGTGCCAGCAGTTTTCGGACTAATGAAAAACTGTTTTTT. Amino acid sequence: CASSFRTNEKLFF.

V is TRBV10-2 and J is TRBJ1-1; D is perhaps TRBD1 (5 bases). The CDR3 totals 14 residues. V was shortened by 3 bases and J by 1 base, with 9 bases between the two germline ends. CDR1 is WSHSY and CDR2 is SAAADI in the germline V gene. CDR3 nucleotides: TGCGCCAGCAGTGACAGGGTACCGAACACTGAAGCTTTCTTT. This sequence encodes CASSDRVPNTEAFF.

The chain has TRBV29-1 and TRBJ2-2, with D perhaps matching TRBD1 (5 bases). Trimming removed 4 bases from V and 2 bases from J, with 8 bases in between. CDR3 size: 13 residues. Germline V gene sequence: CDR1 SQVTM, CDR2 ANQGSEA. The CDR3 reads CSVGQTNTGELFF. The CDR3 DNA reads as TGCAGCGTTGGACAGACAAACACCGGGGAGCTGTTTTTT.

The chain combines TRBV18 with TRBJ1-3; D possibly corresponds to TRBD1 (5 bases). Germline CDR1 reads KGHSH; CDR2 reads LQKENI. V lost 8 bases to trimming and J lost 2 bases, with 13 bases between them. This CDR3 region has 14 residues. CDR3 amino acids: CASRNSTAGNTIYF. As DNA, the CDR3 is TGTGCCAGCCGAAATTCGACAGCTGGAAACACCATATATTTT.

This clone has a handful of counts. This chain links TRBV5-6 with TRBJ2-1, with 10 nucleotides matching TRBD2. V shed 4 bases, J shed 2 bases, and the junction held 3 bases outside the gene matches. This CDR3 comprises 15 residues. The germline V gene has CDR1 SGHDT and CDR2 YYEEEE. DNA for the CDR3: TGTGCCAGCAGCCCGACTAGCGGGCCCTACAATGAGCAGTTCTTC. Protein sequence: CASSPTSGPYNEQFF.

Only a few counts were recorded for this clone. For the CDR3, the DNA is TGTGCCAGCAGCCCCCGCGGACAGACCTATGGCTACACCTTC. Its protein product is CASSPRGQTYGYTF. The V gene is TRBV7-2, the J gene TRBJ1-2, with a weak D call TRBD1 (6 bases). Trimming took 5 bases from V and 4 from J, leaving 14 bases between them. Germline CDR1 reads SGHTA; CDR2 reads FQGNSA. CDR3 length equals 14 residues. The full variable domain, with the rest looked up from reference TRBV7-2 and TRBJ1-2, is GAGVSQSPSNKVTEKGKDVELRCDPISGHTALYWYRQSLGQGLEFLIYFQGNSAPDKSGLPSDRFSAERTGGSVSTLTIQRTQQEDSAVYLCASSPRGQTYGYTFGSGTRLTVV.

In the case of this clone: This CDR3 fails to terminate in the conserved phenylalanine or tryptophan, so it likely reflects a read error. V is TRBV5-6 and J is TRBJ1-1, with D unresolved. The length of the CDR3 is 15 residues. V lost 4 bases and J 3 bases, leaving 16 bases between the germline ends. The V gene's germline CDR1 is SGHDT and CDR2 YYEEEE. The CDR3 sequence: CASSPGSYVHTEAFS. In DNA form, the CDR3 reads TGTGCCAGCAGCCCGGGGAGTTACGTCCACACTGAAGCTTTCTCT.

The gene calls are TRBV28 and TRBJ2-3, with 9 bases identical to TRBD2. The CDR3 has 16 residues. V shed 2 bases, J shed 4 bases, and the junction held 7 bases outside the gene matches. The germline CDR1 and CDR2 sequences are MDHEN and SYDVKM. CDR3 protein: CASSLVAGAVADTQYF. The CDR3 bases are TGTGCCAGCAGTTTAGTAGCGGGAGCCGTCGCAGATACGCAGTATTTT.

This clone was seen more than once but under ten times. The V and J genes are TRBV19 and TRBJ2-1; 10 positions match TRBD2. The junction had 4 bases not matched to a gene; V was cut back by 2 bases and J by 6 bases. Germline loops: CDR1 LNHDA, CDR2 SQIVND (reference sequence). This CDR3 spans 15 amino acids. The CDR3 DNA follows: TGTGCCAGTAGTATAACTAGCGGGATGGCCAATGAGCAGTTCTTC. Protein: CASSITSGMANEQFF.

The chain has TRBV7-9 and TRBJ2-3; D is unresolved. Trimming took 1 base from V and 2 from J, leaving 7 bases between them. The CDR3 has 14 residues. Germline-derived CDR1 and CDR2 are SEHNR and FQNEAQ (reference sequence). The CDR3 coding sequence is TGTGCCAGCAGCTTAGTGGCAGACACAGATACGCAGTATTTT. It codes for CASSLVADTDTQYF.

The chain uses TRBV19 and TRBJ1-6, with 7 positions matching TRBD1. V lost 6 bases, J lost 7 bases, and 9 bases stayed unmatched. CDR1 LNHDA and CDR2 SQIVND come from the germline V gene (reference sequence). The CDR3 extends over 15 amino acids. The chain's CDR3 is CASRFDRVGNSPLHF. The CDR3 bases are TGTGCCAGTAGATTCGACAGGGTTGGGAATTCACCCCTCCACTTT.

The chain links TRBV5-1 to TRBJ1-1; D is perhaps TRBD1 (6 bases). V was cut by 4 bases and J by 0 bases, with 19 bases left in between. The germline V gene encodes CDR1 SGHRS and CDR2 YFSETQ. CDR3 length: 17 amino acids. The CDR3 is CASSLGPGGALNTEAFF. Here the CDR3 DNA reads TGCGCCAGCAGCCTGGGACCCGGGGGGGCCTTGAACACTGAAGCTTTCTTT.

The chain carries TRBV6-6 and TRBJ1-4; TRBD1 might be the D (5 bases). The V and J ends lost 8 bases and 7 bases respectively, with 17 bases between them. Germline CDR1 reads MNHNY; CDR2 reads SVGAGI (reference sequence). CDR3 length: 14 residues. DNA for the CDR3: TGTGCCAGCCGGGACTCCTACCGAGGTGAAAAACTGTTTTTT. Its translation: CASRDSYRGEKLFF.